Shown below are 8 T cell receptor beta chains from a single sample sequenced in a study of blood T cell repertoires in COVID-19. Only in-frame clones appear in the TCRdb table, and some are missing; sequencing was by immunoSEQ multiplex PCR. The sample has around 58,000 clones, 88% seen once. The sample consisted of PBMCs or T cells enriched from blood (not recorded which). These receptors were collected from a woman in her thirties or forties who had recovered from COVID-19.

The CDR3 sequence is CASSQVRGTEQYF. The CDR3 DNA reads TGTGCCAGCAGCCAAGTGAGGGGGACCGAGCAGTACTTC. The chain joins TRBV3-1 (or the pseudogene TRBV3-2) to TRBJ2-7, with a weak D call TRBD1 (6 bases). The CDR3 is 13 residues long. V lost 1 base, J lost 6 bases, and 10 bases lay in between. Germline values: CDR1 LGHDT, CDR2 YNNKEL (reference sequence).

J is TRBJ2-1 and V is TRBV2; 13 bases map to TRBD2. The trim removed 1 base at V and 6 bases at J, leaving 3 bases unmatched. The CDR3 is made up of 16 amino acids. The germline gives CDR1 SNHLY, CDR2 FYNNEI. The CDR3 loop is CASSEETSGGTNEQFF. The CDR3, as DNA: TGTGCCAGCAGTGAAGAGACTAGCGGGGGGACCAATGAGCAGTTCTTC.

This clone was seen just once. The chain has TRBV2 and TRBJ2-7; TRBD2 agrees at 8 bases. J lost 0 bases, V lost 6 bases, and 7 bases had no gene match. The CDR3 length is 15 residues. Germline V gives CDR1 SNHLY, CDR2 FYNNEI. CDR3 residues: CASRNEAGASYEQYF. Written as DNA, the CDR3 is TGTGCCAGCAGGAACGAAGCGGGGGCCTCCTACGAGCAGTACTTC.

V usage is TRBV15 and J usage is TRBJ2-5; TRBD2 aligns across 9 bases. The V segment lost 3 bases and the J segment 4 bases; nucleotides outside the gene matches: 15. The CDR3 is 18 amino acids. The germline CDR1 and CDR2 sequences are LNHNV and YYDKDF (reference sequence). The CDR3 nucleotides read TGTGCCACCAGCAGGGCTGATTGGGCGGGGGGGCGAGGAGAGACCCAGTACTTC. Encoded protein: CATSRADWAGGRGETQYF.

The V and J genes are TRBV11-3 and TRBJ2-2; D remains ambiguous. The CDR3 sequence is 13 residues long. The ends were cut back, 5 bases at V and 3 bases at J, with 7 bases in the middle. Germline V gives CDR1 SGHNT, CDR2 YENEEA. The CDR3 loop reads CASSPPDTGELFF. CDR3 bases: TGTGCCAGCAGCCCCCCGGACACCGGGGAGCTGTTTTTT.

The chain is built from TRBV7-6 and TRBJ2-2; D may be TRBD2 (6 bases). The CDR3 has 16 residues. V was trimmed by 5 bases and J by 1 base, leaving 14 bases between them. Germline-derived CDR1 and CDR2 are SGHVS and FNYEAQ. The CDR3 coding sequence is TGTGCCAGCAGCACTACACGGGGGAAGAACACCGGGGAGCTGTTTTTT. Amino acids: CASSTTRGKNTGELFF.

The CDR3 coding sequence is TGTGCCAGCAGCTCTAACAGGGGGAGGTTTGAAAAACTGTTTTTT. Amino acid sequence: CASSSNRGRFEKLFF. This rearrangement joins TRBV7-9 to TRBJ1-4; 8 bases agree with TRBD1. This CDR3 region has 15 residues. With V trimmed by 4 bases and J by 7 bases, 8 bases remained unmatched. Germline V gives CDR1 SEHNR, CDR2 FQNEAQ (reference sequence).

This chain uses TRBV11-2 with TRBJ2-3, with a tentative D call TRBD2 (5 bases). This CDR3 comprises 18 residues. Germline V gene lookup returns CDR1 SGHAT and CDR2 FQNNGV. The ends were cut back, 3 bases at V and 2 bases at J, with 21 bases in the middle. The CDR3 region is CASSFRGDPRTFTDTQYF. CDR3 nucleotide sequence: TGTGCCAGCAGCTTCCGGGGAGACCCGAGAACCTTCACAGATACGCAGTATTTT.